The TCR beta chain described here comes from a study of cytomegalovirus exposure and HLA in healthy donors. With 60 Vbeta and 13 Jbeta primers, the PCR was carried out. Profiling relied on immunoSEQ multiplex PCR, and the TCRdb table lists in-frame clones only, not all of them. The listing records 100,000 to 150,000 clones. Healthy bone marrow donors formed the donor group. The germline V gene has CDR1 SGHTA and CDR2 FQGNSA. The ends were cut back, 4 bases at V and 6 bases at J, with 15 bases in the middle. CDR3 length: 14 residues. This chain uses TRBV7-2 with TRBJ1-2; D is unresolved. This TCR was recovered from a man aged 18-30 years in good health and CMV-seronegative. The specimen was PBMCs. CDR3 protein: CASSSDLGRDGYTF. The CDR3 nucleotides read TGTGCCAGCAGCTCTGATTTGGGGAGGGATGGCTACACCTTC.